Given below is one T cell receptor (beta chain) in context. These data belong to a study of blood T cells in healthy people across ages. Sample-barcoded 5' priming and a J-beta primer mix drove a second PCR of about 7 to 12 cycles. Each cDNA molecule carried a tag from a template-switch adaptor that contained 12 random nucleotides. TCRdb independently ran MiXCR on the 5' RACE reads; one entry per CDR3 protein. There are roughly 730,000 distinct CDR3 sequences in the sample; about 56% occur only once, and about 26% lies in the top ten. This CDR3 has 14 residues. The germline V gene encodes CDR1 MDHEN and CDR2 SYDVKM.

Sequenced input: blood. The V gene is TRBV28, the J gene TRBJ2-4; 10 bases match TRBD1. The J call may be mistaken, given a closer DNA end match to TRBJ2-7. The receptor's source is a middle-aged man in good health. The CDR3: CASSADRGDYEQYF. For the CDR3, the DNA is TGTGCCAGCAGTGCGGACAGGGGGGACTACGAGCAGTACTTC.